The present T cell receptor (beta chain) was sequenced within a study of T cells in Graves' hyperthyroidism and ophthalmopathy. The wider study: Initial diagnosis, before any treatment, was when peripheral blood was collected.

The TCR beta CDR3 regions underwent amplification using RNA transcripts as the source. TCR CDR3 underwent first-round RT-PCR with the HTBI primer set. From the multiplex PCR reads, TCRdb called clonotypes with MiXCR, one entry per CDR3 protein. This table has 550,000 to 800,000 distinct CDR3 sequences, 17% appearing once. The definition of stable Graves' hyperthyroidism was no ophthalmopathy progression within 18 months. Hyperthyroidism patients were newly diagnosed, had disease duration under 2 months, and were aged 18 to 65 years. CDR3 length: 16 residues. Trimming cost V 5 bases and J 4 bases; bases outside gene matches: 8. CDR1 LNHDA and CDR2 SQIVND come from the germline V gene (reference sequence).

The receptor was isolated from a man aged 50-60 years with Graves' hyperthyroidism. The rearrangement joins TRBV19 to TRBJ2-3; 11 nucleotides match TRBD2. The sequencing sample was made of blood. CDR3 DNA sequence: TGTGCCAGTAGTCGTGTTAGCGGGAGGGCCGCAGATACGCAGTATTTT. Translating it yields CASSRVSGRAADTQYF.